The 2 T cell receptor beta chains listed next were all sequenced from one sample in a study of post-analysis software for immune sequencing data. Study-level results: Patients showed TRBV5-6, TRBV5-1 and TRBV20-1 among five TRBV segments more frequent than in controls.

Unique-molecular-identifier-tagged TCR beta cDNA libraries were used. In TCRdb, the PCR reads were re-called with MiXCR into one record per CDR3 protein. The sample consists of about 460,000 distinct CDR3 sequences, less than 45% of them appearing once. No antigen has been assigned to these receptors. Sequencing was performed on blood. The source of these receptors is a girl under 18 with multiple sclerosis.

J is TRBJ2-1 and V is TRBV10-2, with D perhaps being TRBD1 or TRBD2 (6 bases each). CDR3 length: 20 residues. The V gene's germline CDR1 is WSHSY and CDR2 SAAADI. The V and J ends lost 4 bases and 0 bases respectively, with 25 bases between them. The CDR3 nucleotides read TGCGCCAGCAGTGGCGAAAAGGTCTTGGGGGGCCGGGGCTCCTACAATGAGCAGTTCTTC. It translates to CASSGEKVLGGRGSYNEQFF.

As to this clonotype: Its ends do not fully match the called genes, so a read error is possible. V usage is TRBV28 and J usage is TRBJ2-3; 10 nucleotides match TRBD2. There are 15 residues in the CDR3. CDR1 is MDHEN, CDR2 SYDVKM, per germline. In nucleotides, the CDR3 is TGTACCAGCAGTTCCTTAGCGGGAGGTCGCGGTACGCAGTATTTT. Its protein is CTSSSLAGGRGTQYF.